A single sample is the source of the 8 T cell receptor beta chains below, sequenced in a study of T cells in Graves' hyperthyroidism and ophthalmopathy. The CDR3 regions of TCR beta were amplified from RNA transcripts. Carried out on the TCR CDR3, a first-round RT-PCR used the HTBI primer set. Each CDR3 protein gets one entry after TCRdb re-called the multiplex PCR reads with MiXCR. The repertoire consists of 500,000 to 700,000 distinct CDR3 sequences, with over 15% occurring once and the leading ten covering approximately 20%. Sequenced sample: blood. These TCRs come from a woman in her late teens or twenties with Graves' hyperthyroidism.

In this sample, this clonotype turned up a few times. The chain recombines TRBV6-1 with TRBJ1-5; D might be TRBD1 (5 bases). The CDR3 runs to 15 residues. CDR1 is MNHNS and CDR2 is SASEGT in the germline V gene. The V gene lost 6 bases and the J gene lost 4 bases, with 16 bases spanning the gap. CDR3 protein: CASRPWGVGNQPQHF. The CDR3 DNA sequence: TGTGCCAGCAGACCTTGGGGGGTAGGGAATCAGCCCCAGCATTTT.

This clonotype appeared many times. The V gene is TRBV28, the J gene TRBJ1-5, with D possibly matching TRBD1 (5 bases). CDR1 MDHEN and CDR2 SYDVKM come from the germline V gene. Between the trimmed V and J ends, which lost 8 bases and 7 bases, there was a span of 12 bases. The CDR3 contains 12 residues. CDR3 in DNA: TGTGCCAGCCTGAGGGGTCGGCAGCCCCAGCATTTT. Translated, it gives CASLRGRQPQHF.

This clonotype was seen only a few times. This rearrangement joins TRBV7-3 to TRBJ2-2, with 9 nucleotides matching TRBD1. The junction had 11 bases not matched to a gene; V was cut back by 6 bases and J by 3 bases. CDR3 length: 17 residues. CDR1 is SGHTA, CDR2 FQGTGA, per germline. CDR3 nucleotides: TGTGCCAGCAGGAGAACCGCGGGACAGGGTGACACCGGGGAGCTGTTTTTT. As protein: CASRRTAGQGDTGELFF.

The V call is TRBV29-1, the J call TRBJ2-7; 11 positions agree with TRBD1. Germline CDR1 SQVTM, CDR2 ANQGSEA. J lost 2 bases, V lost 4 bases, and 10 bases had no gene match. CDR3 length equals 16 residues. The CDR3 is CSVGTGGTKWPYEQYF. The CDR3 region has the DNA TGCAGCGTTGGGACAGGGGGCACAAAGTGGCCCTACGAGCAGTACTTC.

The V call is TRBV5-4, the J call TRBJ2-3, with D perhaps matching TRBD1 or TRBD2 (5 bases each). Trimming shortened V by 4 bases and J by 1 base, and 16 bases separated the two germline ends. The CDR3 runs to 16 residues. The germline gives CDR1 SGHNT, CDR2 YYREEE (reference sequence). CDR3 residues: CASSPGAGRGTDTQYF. The CDR3 DNA is TGTGCCAGCAGCCCTGGGGCGGGCAGGGGCACAGATACGCAGTATTTT.

This clonotype appeared many times. The chain combines TRBV12-3 or TRBV12-4 with TRBJ2-5, with TRBD1 identical over 10 bases. Trimming cost V 6 bases and J 5 bases; bases outside gene matches: 3. The CDR3 length is 13 residues. The CDR3 reads CASSLGQGETQYF. CDR3 bases: TGTGCCAGCAGCCTGGGACAGGGGGAGACCCAGTACTTC.

The chain has TRBV11-3 and TRBJ2-3, with D perhaps assigned TRBD1 or TRBD2 (6 bases each). The CDR3 spans 17 residues. Germline loops: CDR1 SGHNT, CDR2 YENEEA. V was trimmed by 3 bases and J by 0 bases, leaving 16 bases between them. For the CDR3, the DNA is TGTGCCAGCAGCTTGTACGGGGGCCGGTCGAGCACAGATACGCAGTATTTT. Its protein product is CASSLYGGRSSTDTQYF. The variable domain in full, with the rest retrieved from reference TRBV11-3 and TRBJ2-3, is EAGVVQSPRYKIIEKKQPVAFWCNPISGHNTLYWYLQNLGQGPELLIRYENEEAVDDSQLPKDRFSAERLKGVDSTLKIQPAELGDSAVYLCASSLYGGRSSTDTQYFGPGTRLTVL.

Many counts were recorded for this clonotype. The chain is built from TRBV6-6 and TRBJ2-1; 12 nucleotides line up with TRBD2. Trimming took 2 bases from V and 8 from J; bases not matched to a gene: 4. The CDR3 extends over 15 amino acids. Germline CDR1 reads MNHNY; CDR2 reads SVGAGI (reference sequence). CDR3 bases: TGTGCCAGCAGTTACACTAGCGGGAGGACGGATGAGCAGTTCTTC. Amino acid sequence: CASSYTSGRTDEQFF.